This T cell receptor beta chain was observed in a study of OX40 agonist ivuxolimab in advanced cancers. This clone appeared a few times. Baseline was the first blood sampling point, followed by cycle 4 day 1 and cycle 7 day 1. Here immunoSEQ multiplex PCR was the method, and the copy in TCRdb shows in-frame clones only, minus some. The repertoire holds 50,000 or so clones, 79% seen once, with 1.5% to 2% in the top ten. The sequence derives from an adult with an advanced solid tumor such as melanoma, head and neck, liver or kidney cancer. Source: CD4+ or CD8+ T cells sorted from blood, taken in a trial of the OX40 agonist ivuxolimab.

CDR3 residues: CASSQGGWDRSLAGYTF. The CDR3 nucleotides are TGCGCCAGCAGCCAAGGGGGCTGGGACAGGAGTCTAGCTGGCTACACCTTC. This chain joins TRBV4-1 and TRBJ1-2; 8 positions agree with TRBD1. CDR3 length: 17 residues. The trim removed 1 base at V and 7 bases at J, leaving 14 bases unmatched. CDR1 and CDR2 (germline): MGHRA, YSYEKL.